This TCR beta chain was obtained from a study of shared clonotypes between healthy human individuals. As for this clone: Its antigen is as yet unknown.

Memory CD4+ cells were the fraction left after CD45RA+ naive selection. Findings of the study overall: The genetic and exposure-history diversity represented was limited by few donors. A generally larger estimated richness was seen in naive subsets than in memory subsets.

The V and J ends lost 3 bases and 3 bases respectively, with 11 bases between them. The CDR3 contains 14 residues. Looked up from germline, CDR1 is MGHDK and CDR2 is SYGVNS. Replicate PCRs from sorted subsets contained approximately 200 ng DNA, which is tens of thousands of T cell genomes. Profiled with immunoSEQ multiplex PCR; TCRdb holds only in-frame clones, not every one. The repertoire includes approximately 1,500,000 clones, approximately 97% of them detected once, and 1% to 1.5% sits in the top ten. The V gene is TRBV25-1, the J gene TRBJ1-2; no definite D call. The sample was naive CD4+ T cells sorted from blood. Subset denoted: CD45RA+ positively selected. The TCR originated in a man younger than 45 in good health. The CDR3 bases are TGTGCCAGCAGTGATATAGGCACGGACTATGGCTACACCTTC. Translation gives CASSDIGTDYGYTF.